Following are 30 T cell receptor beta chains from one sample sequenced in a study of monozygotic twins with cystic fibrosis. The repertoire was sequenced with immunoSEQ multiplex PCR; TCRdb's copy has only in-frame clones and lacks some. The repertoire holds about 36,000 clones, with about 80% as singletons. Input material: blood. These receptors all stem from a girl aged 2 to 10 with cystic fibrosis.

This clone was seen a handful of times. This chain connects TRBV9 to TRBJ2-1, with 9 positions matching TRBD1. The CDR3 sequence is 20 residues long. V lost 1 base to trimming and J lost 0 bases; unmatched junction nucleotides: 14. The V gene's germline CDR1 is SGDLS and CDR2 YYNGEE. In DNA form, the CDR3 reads TGTGCCAGCAGCGTATGGGGACAGGGAGTAGCCGGGGGCTCCTACAATGAGCAGTTCTTC. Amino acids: CASSVWGQGVAGGSYNEQFF.

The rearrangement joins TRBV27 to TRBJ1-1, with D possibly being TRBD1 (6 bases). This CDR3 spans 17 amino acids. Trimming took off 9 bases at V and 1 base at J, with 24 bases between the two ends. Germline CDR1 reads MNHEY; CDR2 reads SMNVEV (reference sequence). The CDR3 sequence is CASNSEGETFKNTEAFF. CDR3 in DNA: TGTGCCAGTAATTCTGAGGGGGAGACTTTTAAGAACACTGAAGCTTTCTTT.

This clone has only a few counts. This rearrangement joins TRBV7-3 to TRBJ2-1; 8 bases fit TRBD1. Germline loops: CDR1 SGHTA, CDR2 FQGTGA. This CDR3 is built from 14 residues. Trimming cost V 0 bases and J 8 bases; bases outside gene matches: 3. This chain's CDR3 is CASSLTSGGHEQFF. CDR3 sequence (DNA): TGTGCCAGCAGCTTAACGTCAGGGGGCCATGAGCAGTTCTTC.

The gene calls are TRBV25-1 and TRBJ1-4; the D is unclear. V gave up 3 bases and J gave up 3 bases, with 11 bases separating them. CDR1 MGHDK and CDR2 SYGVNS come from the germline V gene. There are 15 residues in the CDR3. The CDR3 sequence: CASSDLTRPNEKLFF. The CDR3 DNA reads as TGTGCCAGCAGTGATCTGACGCGGCCTAATGAAAAACTGTTTTTT.

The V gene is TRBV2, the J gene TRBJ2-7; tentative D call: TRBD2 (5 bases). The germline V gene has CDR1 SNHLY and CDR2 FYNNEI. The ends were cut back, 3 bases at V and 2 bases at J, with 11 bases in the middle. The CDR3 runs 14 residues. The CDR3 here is CASSDRGLAYEQYF. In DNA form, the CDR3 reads TGTGCCAGCAGTGACCGCGGGCTAGCCTACGAGCAGTACTTC.

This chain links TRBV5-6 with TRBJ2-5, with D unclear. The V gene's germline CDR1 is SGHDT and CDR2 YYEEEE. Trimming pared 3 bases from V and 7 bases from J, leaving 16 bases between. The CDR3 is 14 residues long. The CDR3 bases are TGTGCCAGCAGCTGGACGACGGAAGTCGGGACCCAGTACTTC. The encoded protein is CASSWTTEVGTQYF.

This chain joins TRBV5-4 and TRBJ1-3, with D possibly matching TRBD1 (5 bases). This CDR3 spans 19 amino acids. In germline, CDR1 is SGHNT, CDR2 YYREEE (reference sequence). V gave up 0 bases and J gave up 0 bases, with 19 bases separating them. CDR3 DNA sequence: TGTGCCAGCAGCTTGGCCAATGCAGGGTTTAGATCCTCTGGAAACACCATATATTTT. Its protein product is CASSLANAGFRSSGNTIYF.

This CDR3 is CASSSATGDWYEQYF. The CDR3 nucleotides are TGTGCCAGCAGCAGCGCAACAGGGGACTGGTACGAGCAGTACTTC. The chain is built from TRBV27 and TRBJ2-7; D might be TRBD1 (7 bases). Germline assignment: CDR1 MNHEY and CDR2 SMNVEV (reference sequence). This CDR3 contains 15 residues. The V end lost 6 bases, the J end lost 4 bases, and 19 bases lay between the germline ends.

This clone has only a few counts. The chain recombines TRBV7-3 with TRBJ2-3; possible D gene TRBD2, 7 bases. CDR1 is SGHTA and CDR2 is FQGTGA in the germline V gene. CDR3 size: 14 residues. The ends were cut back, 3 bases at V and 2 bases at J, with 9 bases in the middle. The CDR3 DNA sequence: TGTGCCAGCAGCTTTCGGGGGGCCACAGATACGCAGTATTTT. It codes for CASSFRGATDTQYF.

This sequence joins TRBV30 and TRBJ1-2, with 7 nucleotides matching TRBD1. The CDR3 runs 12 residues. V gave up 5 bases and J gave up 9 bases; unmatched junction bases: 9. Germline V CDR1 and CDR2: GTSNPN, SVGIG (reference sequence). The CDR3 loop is CAWARQGLSYTF. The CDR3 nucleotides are TGTGCCTGGGCCAGACAGGGTCTGAGCTACACCTTC.

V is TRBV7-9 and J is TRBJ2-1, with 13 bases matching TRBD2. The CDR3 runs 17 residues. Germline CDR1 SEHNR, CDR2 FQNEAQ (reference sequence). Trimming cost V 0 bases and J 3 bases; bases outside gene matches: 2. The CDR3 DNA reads TGTGCCAGCAGCTTAGCGGGGACTAGCGGGAACTACAATGAGCAGTTCTTC. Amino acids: CASSLAGTSGNYNEQFF.

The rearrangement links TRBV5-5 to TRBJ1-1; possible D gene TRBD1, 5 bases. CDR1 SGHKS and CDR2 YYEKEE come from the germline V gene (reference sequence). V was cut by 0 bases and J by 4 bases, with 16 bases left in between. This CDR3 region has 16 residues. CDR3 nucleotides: TGTGCCAGCAGCTTGGTGGGGGGTGCCGCCGTCACTGAAGCTTTCTTT. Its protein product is CASSLVGGAAVTEAFF.

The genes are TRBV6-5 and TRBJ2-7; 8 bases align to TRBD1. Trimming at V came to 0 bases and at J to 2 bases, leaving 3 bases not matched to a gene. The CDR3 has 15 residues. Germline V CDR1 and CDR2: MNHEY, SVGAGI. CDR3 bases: TGTGCCAGCAGTTACTCGACAGGGGAGACCTACGAGCAGTACTTC. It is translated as CASSYSTGETYEQYF.

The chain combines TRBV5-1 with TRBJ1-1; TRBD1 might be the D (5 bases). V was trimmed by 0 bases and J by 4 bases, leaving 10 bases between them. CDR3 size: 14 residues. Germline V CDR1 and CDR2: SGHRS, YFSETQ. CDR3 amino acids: CASSLEGRGTEAFF. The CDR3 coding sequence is TGCGCCAGCAGCTTGGAGGGGCGCGGCACTGAAGCTTTCTTT. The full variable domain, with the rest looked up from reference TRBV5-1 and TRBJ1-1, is KAGVTQTPRYLIKTRGQQVTLSCSPISGHRSVSWYQQTPGQGLQFLFEYFSETQRNKGNFPGRFSGRQFSNSRSEMNVSTLELGDSALYLCASSLEGRGTEAFFGQGTRLTVV.

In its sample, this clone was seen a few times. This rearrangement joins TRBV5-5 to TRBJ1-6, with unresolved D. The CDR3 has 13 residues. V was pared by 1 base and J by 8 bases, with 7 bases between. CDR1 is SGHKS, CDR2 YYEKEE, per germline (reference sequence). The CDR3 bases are TGTGCCAGCAGCTTGCTACAAGATTCACCCCTCCACTTT. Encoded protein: CASSLLQDSPLHF. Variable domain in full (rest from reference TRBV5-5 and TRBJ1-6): DAGVTQSPTHLIKTRGQQVTLRCSPISGHKSVSWYQQVLGQGPQFIFQYYEKEERGRGNFPDRFSARQFPNYSSELNVNALLLGDSALYLCASSLLQDSPLHFGNGTRLTVT.

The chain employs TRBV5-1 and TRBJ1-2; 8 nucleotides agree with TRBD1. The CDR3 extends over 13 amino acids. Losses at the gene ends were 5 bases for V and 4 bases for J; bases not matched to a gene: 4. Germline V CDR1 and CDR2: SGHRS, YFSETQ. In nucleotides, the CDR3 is TGCGCCAGCAGGGACAGGGTAACCTATGGCTACACCTTC. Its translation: CASRDRVTYGYTF.

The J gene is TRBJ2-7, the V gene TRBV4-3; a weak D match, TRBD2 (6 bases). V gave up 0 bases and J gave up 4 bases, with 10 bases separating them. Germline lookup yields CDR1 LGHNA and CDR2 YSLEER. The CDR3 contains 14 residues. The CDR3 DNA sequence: TGCGCCAGCAGCCAAGATTTGCGGGGTTACGAGCAGTACTTC. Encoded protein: CASSQDLRGYEQYF.

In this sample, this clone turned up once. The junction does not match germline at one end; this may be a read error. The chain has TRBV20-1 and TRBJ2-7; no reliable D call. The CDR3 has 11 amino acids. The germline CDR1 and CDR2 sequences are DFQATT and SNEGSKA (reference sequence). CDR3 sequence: CSAKEFYEQYF. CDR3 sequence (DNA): TGCAGCGCTAAGGAATTCTACGAGCAGTACTTC.

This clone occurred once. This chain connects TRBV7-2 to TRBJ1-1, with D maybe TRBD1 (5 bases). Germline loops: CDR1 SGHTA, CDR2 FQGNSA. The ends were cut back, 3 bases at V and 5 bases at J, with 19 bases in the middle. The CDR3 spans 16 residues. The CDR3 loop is CASSFRGGMGGTEAFF. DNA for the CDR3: TGTGCCAGCAGCTTTCGGGGTGGCATGGGGGGAACTGAAGCTTTCTTT.

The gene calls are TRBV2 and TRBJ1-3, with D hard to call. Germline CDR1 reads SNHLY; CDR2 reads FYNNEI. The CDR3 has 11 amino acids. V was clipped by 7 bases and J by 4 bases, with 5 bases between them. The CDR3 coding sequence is TGTGCCAGCACTGGGGGAAACACCATATATTTT. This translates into CASTGGNTIYF.

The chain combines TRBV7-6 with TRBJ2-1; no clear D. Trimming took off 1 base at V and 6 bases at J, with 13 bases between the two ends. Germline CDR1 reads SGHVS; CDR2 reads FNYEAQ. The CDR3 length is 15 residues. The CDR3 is CASSLEWDWGNEQFF. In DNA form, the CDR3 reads TGTGCCAGCAGCTTAGAGTGGGATTGGGGCAATGAGCAGTTCTTC.

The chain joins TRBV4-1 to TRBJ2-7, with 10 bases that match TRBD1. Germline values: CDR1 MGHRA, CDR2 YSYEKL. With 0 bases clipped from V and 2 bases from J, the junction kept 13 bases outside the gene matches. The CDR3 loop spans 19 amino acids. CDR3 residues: CASSQDQGTGARGAYEQYF. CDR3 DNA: TGCGCCAGCAGCCAAGATCAGGGGACAGGGGCCAGGGGGGCCTACGAGCAGTACTTC.

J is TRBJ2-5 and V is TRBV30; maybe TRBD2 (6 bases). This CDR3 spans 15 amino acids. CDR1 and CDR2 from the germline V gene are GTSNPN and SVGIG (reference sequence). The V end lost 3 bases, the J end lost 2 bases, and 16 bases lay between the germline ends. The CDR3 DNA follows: TGTGCCTGGAGCCGGTCCCTAGCGCCTCAAGAGACCCAGTACTTC. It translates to CAWSRSLAPQETQYF.

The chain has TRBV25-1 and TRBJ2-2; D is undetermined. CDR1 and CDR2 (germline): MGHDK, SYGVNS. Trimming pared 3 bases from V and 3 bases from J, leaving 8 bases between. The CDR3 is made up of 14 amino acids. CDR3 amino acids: CASSDSTDTGELFF. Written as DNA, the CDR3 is TGTGCCAGCAGTGACTCCACAGACACCGGGGAGCTGTTTTTT.

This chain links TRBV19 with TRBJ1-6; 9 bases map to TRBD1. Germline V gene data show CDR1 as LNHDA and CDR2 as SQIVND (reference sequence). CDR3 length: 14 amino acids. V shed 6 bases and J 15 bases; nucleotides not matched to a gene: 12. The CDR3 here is CASSPGQGLRHLHF. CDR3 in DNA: TGTGCCAGTAGCCCGGGACAGGGCCTCCGGCACCTCCACTTT.

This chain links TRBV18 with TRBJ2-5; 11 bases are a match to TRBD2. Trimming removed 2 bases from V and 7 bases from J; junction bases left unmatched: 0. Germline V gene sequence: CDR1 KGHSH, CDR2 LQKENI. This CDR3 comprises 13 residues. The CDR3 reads CASSPGLAGTQYF. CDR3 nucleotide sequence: TGTGCCAGCTCACCAGGACTAGCGGGGACCCAGTACTTC.

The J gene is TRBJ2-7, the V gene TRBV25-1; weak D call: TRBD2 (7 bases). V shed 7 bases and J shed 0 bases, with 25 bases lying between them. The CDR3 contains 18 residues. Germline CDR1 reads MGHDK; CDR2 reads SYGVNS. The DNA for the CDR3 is TGTGCCAGCACCGTGGGGCCATCCGCGGGGGCCGGCTCCTACGAGCAGTACTTC. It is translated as CASTVGPSAGAGSYEQYF.

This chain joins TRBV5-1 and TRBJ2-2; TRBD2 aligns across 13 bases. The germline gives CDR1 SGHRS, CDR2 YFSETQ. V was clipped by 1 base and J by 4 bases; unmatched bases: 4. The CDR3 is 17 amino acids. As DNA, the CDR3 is TGCGCCAGCAGCTTGCCCAGACTAGCGGGGGGCACCGGGGAGCTGTTTTTT. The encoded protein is CASSLPRLAGGTGELFF.

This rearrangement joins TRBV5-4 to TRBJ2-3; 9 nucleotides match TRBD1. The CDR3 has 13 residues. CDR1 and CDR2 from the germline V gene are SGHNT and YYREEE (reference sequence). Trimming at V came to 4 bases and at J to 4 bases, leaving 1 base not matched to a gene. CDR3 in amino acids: CASSRQGADTQYF. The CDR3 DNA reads TGTGCCAGCAGCCGACAGGGGGCAGATACGCAGTATTTT.

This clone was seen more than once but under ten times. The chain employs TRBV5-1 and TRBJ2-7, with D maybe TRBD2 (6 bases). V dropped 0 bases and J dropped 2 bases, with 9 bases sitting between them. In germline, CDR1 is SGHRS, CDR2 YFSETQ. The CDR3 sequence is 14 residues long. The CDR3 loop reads CASSLEAGPYEQYF. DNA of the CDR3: TGCGCCAGCAGCTTGGAGGCGGGGCCCTACGAGCAGTACTTC. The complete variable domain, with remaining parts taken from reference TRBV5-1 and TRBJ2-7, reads KAGVTQTPRYLIKTRGQQVTLSCSPISGHRSVSWYQQTPGQGLQFLFEYFSETQRNKGNFPGRFSGRQFSNSRSEMNVSTLELGDSALYLCASSLEAGPYEQYFGPGTRLTVT.